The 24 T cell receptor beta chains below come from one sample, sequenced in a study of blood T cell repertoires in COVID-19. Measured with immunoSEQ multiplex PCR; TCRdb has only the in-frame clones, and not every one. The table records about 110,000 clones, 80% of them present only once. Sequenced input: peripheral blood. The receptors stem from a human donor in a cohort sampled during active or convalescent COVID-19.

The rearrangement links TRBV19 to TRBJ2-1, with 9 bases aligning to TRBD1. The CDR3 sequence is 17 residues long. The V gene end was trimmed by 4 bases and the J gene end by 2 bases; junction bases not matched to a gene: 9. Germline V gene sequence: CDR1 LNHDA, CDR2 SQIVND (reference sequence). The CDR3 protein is CASSNHTGGFPYNEQFF. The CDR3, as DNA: TGTGCCAGTAGTAACCATACAGGGGGCTTCCCCTACAATGAGCAGTTCTTC.

The CDR3 nucleotides are TGTGCCAGCAGCTTGACCAGGGACAGGGGAGGCACCTTC. This translates into CASSLTRDRGGTF. The chain joins TRBV5-4 to TRBJ1-2; 10 bases line up with TRBD1. The J segment lost 13 bases and the V segment lost 1 base, leaving 7 bases of the junction unmatched. CDR1 is SGHNT and CDR2 is YYREEE in the germline V gene (reference sequence). This CDR3 region has 13 residues. Complete variable domain (other parts from reference TRBV5-4 and TRBJ1-2): ETGVTQSPTHLIKTRGQQVTLRCSSQSGHNTVSWYQQALGQGPQFIFQYYREEENGRGNFPPRFSGLQFPNYSSELNVNALELDDSALYLCASSLTRDRGGTFGSGTRLTVV.

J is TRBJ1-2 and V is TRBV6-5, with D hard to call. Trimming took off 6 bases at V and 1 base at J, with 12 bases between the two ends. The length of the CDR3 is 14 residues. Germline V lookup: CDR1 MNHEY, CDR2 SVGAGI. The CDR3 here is CASRTSTGNYGYTF. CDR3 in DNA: TGTGCCAGCAGGACCTCCACGGGTAACTATGGCTACACCTTC.

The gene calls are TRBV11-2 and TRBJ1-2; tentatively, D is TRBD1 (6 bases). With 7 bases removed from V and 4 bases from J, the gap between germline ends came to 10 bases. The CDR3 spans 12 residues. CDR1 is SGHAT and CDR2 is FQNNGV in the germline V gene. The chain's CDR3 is CASTTDSYGYTF. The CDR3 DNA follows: TGTGCCAGCACCACGGACAGCTATGGCTACACCTTC.

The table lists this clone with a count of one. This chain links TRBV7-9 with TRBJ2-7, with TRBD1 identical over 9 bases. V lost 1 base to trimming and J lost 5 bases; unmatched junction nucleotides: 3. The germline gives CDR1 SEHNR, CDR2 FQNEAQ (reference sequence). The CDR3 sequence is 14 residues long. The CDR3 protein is CASSLGTGADEQYF. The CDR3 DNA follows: TGTGCCAGCAGCTTAGGGACAGGGGCGGACGAGCAGTACTTC. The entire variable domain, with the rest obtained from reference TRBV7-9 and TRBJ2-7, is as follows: DTGVSQNPRHKITKRGQNVTFRCDPISEHNRLYWYRQTLGQGPEFLTYFQNEAQLEKSRLLSDRFSAERPKGSFSTLEIQRTEQGDSAMYLCASSLGTGADEQYFGPGTRLTVT.

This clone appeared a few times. The CDR3 DNA follows: TGTGCCAGCAGCTACGGACAGGGGGCTTTCTTT. Protein sequence: CASSYGQGAFF. The V gene is TRBV5-4, the J gene TRBJ1-1; 9 positions agree with TRBD1. The CDR3 length is 11 residues. CDR1 and CDR2 from the germline V gene are SGHNT and YYREEE (reference sequence). Trimming removed 3 bases from V and 11 bases from J; junction bases left unmatched: 2.

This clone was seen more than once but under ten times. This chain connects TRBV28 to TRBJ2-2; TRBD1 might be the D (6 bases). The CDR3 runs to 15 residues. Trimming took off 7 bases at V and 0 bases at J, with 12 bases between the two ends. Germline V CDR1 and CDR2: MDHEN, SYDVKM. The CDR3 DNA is TGTGCCAGCATCTCTGGGGGCACGAACACCGGGGAGCTGTTTTTT. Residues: CASISGGTNTGELFF. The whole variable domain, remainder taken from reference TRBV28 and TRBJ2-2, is DVKVTQSSRYLVKRTGEKVFLECVQDMDHENMFWYRQDPGLGLRLIYFSYDVKMKEKGDIPEGYSVSREKKERFSLILESASTNQTSMYLCASISGGTNTGELFFGEGSRLTVL.

For the CDR3, the DNA is TGTGCCAGTAGTCCCGGGACTAGCGTAAACAATGAGCAGTTCTTC. Translating gives CASSPGTSVNNEQFF. The V and J genes are TRBV19 and TRBJ2-1; 10 positions match TRBD2. This CDR3 has 15 amino acids. Unmatched junction bases numbered 6, after V lost 5 bases and J lost 5 bases. Germline lookup yields CDR1 LNHDA and CDR2 SQIVND (reference sequence).

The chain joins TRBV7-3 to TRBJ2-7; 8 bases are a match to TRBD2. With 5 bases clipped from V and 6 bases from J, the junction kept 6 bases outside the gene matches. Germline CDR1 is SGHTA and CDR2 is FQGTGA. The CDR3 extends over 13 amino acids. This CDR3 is CASSATSAGEQYF. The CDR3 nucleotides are TGTGCCAGCAGCGCGACTAGCGCAGGCGAGCAGTACTTC.

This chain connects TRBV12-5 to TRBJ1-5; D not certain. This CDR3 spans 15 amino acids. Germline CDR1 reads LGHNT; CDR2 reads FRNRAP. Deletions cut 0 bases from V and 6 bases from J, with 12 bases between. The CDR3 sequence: CASGLVLGGFQPQHF. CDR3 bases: TGTGCTAGTGGTTTGGTATTAGGAGGGTTTCAGCCCCAGCATTTT.

The CDR3 bases are TGTGCCAGCAGTTACTCCCAGGGTGAATTGACTGAAGCTTTCTTT. This translates into CASSYSQGELTEAFF. The chain links TRBV6-5 to TRBJ1-1, with TRBD1 as a possible D gene (5 bases). Germline CDR1 reads MNHEY; CDR2 reads SVGAGI. The CDR3 length is 15 residues. Deletions cut 0 bases from V and 5 bases from J, with 13 bases between.

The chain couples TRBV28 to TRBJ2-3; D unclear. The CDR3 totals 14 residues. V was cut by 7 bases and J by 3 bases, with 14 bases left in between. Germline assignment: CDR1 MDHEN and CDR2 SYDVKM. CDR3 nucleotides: TGTGCCAGCATCCCAGGCCATAGTACAGATACGCAGTATTTT. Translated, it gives CASIPGHSTDTQYF.

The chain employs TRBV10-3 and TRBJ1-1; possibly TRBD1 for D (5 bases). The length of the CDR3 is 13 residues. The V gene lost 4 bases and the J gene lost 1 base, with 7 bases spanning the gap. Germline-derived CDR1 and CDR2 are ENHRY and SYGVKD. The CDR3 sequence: CAISGQRNTEAFF. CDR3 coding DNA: TGTGCCATCAGTGGACAGAGGAACACTGAAGCTTTCTTT.

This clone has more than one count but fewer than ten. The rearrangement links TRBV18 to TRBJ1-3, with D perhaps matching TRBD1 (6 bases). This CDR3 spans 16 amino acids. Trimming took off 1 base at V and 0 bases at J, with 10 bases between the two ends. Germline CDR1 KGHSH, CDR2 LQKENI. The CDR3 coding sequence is TGTGCCAGCTCACCACGACAGGAGAGCTCTGGAAACACCATATATTTT. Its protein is CASSPRQESSGNTIYF.

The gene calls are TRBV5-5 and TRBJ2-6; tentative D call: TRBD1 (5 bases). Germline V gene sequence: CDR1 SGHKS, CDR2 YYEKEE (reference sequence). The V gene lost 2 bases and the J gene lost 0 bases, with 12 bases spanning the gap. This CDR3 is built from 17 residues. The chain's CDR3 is CASSFLDKLSGANVLTF. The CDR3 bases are TGTGCCAGCAGCTTCCTGGACAAACTCTCTGGGGCCAACGTCCTGACTTTC.

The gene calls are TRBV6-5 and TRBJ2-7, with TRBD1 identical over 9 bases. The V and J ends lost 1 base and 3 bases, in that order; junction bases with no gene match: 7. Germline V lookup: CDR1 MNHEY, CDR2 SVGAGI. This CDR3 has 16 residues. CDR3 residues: CASSYFRTGVGYEQYF. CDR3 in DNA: TGTGCCAGCAGTTACTTCCGGACAGGGGTCGGCTACGAGCAGTACTTC.

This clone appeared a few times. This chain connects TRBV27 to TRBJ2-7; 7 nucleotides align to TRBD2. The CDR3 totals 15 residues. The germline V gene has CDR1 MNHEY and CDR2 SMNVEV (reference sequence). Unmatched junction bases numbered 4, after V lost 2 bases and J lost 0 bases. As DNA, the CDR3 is TGTGCCAGCAGTTTACGGGAGGTTGGCTCCTACGAGCAGTACTTC. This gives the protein CASSLREVGSYEQYF.

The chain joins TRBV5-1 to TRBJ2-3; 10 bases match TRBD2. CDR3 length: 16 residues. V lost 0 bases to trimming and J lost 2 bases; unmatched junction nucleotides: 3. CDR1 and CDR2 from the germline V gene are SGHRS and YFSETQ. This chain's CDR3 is CASSLELAGPTDTQYF. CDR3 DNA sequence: TGCGCCAGCAGCTTGGAACTAGCGGGACCCACAGATACGCAGTATTTT.

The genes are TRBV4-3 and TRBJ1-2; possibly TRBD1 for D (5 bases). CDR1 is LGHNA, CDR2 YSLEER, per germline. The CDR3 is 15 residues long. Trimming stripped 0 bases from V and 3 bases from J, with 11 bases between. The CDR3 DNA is TGCGCCAGCAGCCAAGATCCAGGGCGAGACTATGGCTACACCTTC. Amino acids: CASSQDPGRDYGYTF.

DNA of the CDR3: TGTGCCAGCACCGGAAGGGGACTCCCCCGGACCGGGGAGCTGTTTTTT. Translation gives CASTGRGLPRTGELFF. The genes are TRBV7-2 and TRBJ2-2, with D possibly being TRBD2 (6 bases). The germline V and J ends were trimmed by 7 bases and 5 bases, with 20 bases remaining between them. The germline CDR1 and CDR2 sequences are SGHTA and FQGNSA. The CDR3 extends over 16 amino acids.

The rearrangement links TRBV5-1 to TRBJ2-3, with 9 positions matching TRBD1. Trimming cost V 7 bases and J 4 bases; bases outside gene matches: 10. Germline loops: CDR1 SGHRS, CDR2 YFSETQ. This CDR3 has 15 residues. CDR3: CASSVQGASADTQYF. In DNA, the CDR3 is TGCGCCAGCTCGGTACAGGGGGCATCGGCAGATACGCAGTATTTT.

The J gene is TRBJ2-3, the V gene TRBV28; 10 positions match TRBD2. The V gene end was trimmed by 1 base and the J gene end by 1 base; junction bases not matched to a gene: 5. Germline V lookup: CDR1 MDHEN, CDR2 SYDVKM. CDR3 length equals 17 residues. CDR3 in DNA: TGTGCCAGCAGTTTATTTATCGGGACTAGCGGCACAGATACGCAGTATTTT. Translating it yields CASSLFIGTSGTDTQYF. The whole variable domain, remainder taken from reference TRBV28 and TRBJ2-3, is DVKVTQSSRYLVKRTGEKVFLECVQDMDHENMFWYRQDPGLGLRLIYFSYDVKMKEKGDIPEGYSVSREKKERFSLILESASTNQTSMYLCASSLFIGTSGTDTQYFGPGTRLTVL.

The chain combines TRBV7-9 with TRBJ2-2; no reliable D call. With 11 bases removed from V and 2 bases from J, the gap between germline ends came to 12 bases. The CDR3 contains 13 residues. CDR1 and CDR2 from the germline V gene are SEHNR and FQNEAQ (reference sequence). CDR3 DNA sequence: TGTGCCCAGCCCCACAGCAACACCGGGGAGCTGTTTTTT. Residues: CAQPHSNTGELFF.

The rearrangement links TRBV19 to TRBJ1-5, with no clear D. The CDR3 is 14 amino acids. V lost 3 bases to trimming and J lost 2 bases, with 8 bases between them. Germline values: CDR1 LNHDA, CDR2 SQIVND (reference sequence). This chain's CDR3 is CASSIVVGNQPQHF. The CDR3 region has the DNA TGTGCCAGTAGTATCGTAGTTGGCAATCAGCCCCAGCATTTT. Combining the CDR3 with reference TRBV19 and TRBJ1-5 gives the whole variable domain DGGITQSPKYLFRKEGQNVTLSCEQNLNHDAMYWYRQDPGQGLRLIYYSQIVNDFQKGDIAEGYSVSREKKESFPLTVTSAQKNPTAFYLCASSIVVGNQPQHFGDGTRLSIL.